This TCR beta chain was identified during a study of T-cell reconstitution after alpha-beta-depleted transplantation in children. CDR3 length: 14 amino acids. The ends were cut back, 4 bases at V and 0 bases at J, with 10 bases in the middle. In germline, CDR1 is SGHRS, CDR2 YFSETQ. Notes on the study in general: The study traced high day-60 TCRbeta diversity in some patients to surviving recipient T cells and thymic progenitors. Counts and diversity of T cells one year after transplant came mostly from newly produced T cells.

Note on this clonotype: Its specificity is unknown.

Researchers prepared the TCRbeta library using unique molecular identifiers, the study reports. TCRdb processed the PCR reads anew with MiXCR; each CDR3 protein has one entry. The data hold roughly 490,000 distinct CDR3 sequences, with 10% to 12% observed a single time. The source material was PBMCs, mostly from graft donor cells, sampled 180 days after TCRalphabeta/CD19-depleted stem cell transplant. This sequence originates from a female patient between 2 and 10 years old who had a stem cell transplant for aplastic anemia, so the T cells may come from the graft donor. The chain employs TRBV5-1 and TRBJ1-1; TRBD1 is a possible D gene (5 bases). Written as DNA, the CDR3 is TGCGCCAGCAGCGTTCGGGGCATGAACACTGAAGCTTTCTTT. Amino acid sequence: CASSVRGMNTEAFF. The complete variable domain, with remaining parts taken from reference TRBV5-1 and TRBJ1-1, reads KAGVTQTPRYLIKTRGQQVTLSCSPISGHRSVSWYQQTPGQGLQFLFEYFSETQRNKGNFPGRFSGRQFSNSRSEMNVSTLELGDSALYLCASSVRGMNTEAFFGQGTRLTVV.